This TCR beta chain was captured in a study of CD8 T cells in ankylosing spondylitis. In this sample, this clonotype turned up many times. Its antigen is not known. Study-level findings and limits: Prior literature has documented some motif variants in synovial fluid and blood from reactive arthritis. Typical of ankylosing spondylitis blood, it appeared, was a TCR beta motif of eight highly homologous variants.

Molecular-barcoded quantitative 5'-RACE produced these TCR beta libraries. MiXCR, applied by TCRdb to the 5' RACE reads, yields one record per CDR3 protein. The sample holds 450,000 to 550,000 distinct CDR3 sequences, 5.3% seen once. The CDR3 has 13 amino acids. Looked up from germline, CDR1 is LGHNA and CDR2 is YSLEER. The V and J ends lost 0 bases and 3 bases respectively, with 4 bases between them. The sequence derives from a male donor with ankylosing spondylitis. This chain joins TRBV4-3 and TRBJ2-3, with D uncertain. The sequencing input was blood, either unsorted or a sorted T cell fraction (not recorded which). CDR3 protein: CASSQEGTDTQYF. CDR3 sequence (DNA): TGCGCCAGCAGCCAAGAAGGTACAGATACGCAGTATTTT.